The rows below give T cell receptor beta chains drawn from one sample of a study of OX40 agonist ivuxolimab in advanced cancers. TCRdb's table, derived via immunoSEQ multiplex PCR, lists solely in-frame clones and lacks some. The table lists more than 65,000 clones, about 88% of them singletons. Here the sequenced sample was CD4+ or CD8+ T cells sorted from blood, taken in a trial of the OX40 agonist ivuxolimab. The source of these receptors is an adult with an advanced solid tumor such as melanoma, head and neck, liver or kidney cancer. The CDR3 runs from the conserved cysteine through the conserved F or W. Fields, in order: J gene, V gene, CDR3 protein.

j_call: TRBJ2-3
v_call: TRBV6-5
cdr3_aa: CASSLSSGTDTQYF

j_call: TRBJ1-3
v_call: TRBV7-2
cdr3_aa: CASSHDLPLEWTIYF

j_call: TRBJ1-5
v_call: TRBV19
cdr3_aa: CASSIGGQGGQPQHF

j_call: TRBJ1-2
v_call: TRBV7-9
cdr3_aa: CASTISEGDYGYTF

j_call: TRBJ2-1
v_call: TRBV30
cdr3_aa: CAWRASGYNEQFF

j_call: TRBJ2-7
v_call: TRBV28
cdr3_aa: CASSLFGQLYEQYF

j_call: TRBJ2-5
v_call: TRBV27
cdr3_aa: CASSPTRDRGMEQYF

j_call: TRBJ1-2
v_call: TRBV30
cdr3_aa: CARQANYGYTF

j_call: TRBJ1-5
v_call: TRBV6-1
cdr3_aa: CASGTGRQPQHF

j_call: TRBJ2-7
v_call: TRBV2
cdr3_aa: CASSEAPGAGYEQYF

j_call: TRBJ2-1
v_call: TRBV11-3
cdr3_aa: CASSLKGLAYNEQFF

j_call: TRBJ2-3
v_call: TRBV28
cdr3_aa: CASSLHGLASADTQYF

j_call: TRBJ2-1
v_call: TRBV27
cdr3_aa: CASSFRGSYNEQFF

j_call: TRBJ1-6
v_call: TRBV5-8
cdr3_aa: CASSVRGRNSPLHF

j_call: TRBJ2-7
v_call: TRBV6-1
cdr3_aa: CASIGPRQGVYEQYF

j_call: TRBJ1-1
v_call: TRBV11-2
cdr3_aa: CASSPLTGLNTEAFF

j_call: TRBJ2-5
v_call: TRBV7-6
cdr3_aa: CASSLSRTQYF

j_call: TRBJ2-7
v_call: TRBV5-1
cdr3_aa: CASSLQLSSYEQYF

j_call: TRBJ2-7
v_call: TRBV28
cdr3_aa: CASSPRLSEQYF

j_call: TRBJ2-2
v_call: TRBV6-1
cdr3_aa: CASSEWSVTGELFF

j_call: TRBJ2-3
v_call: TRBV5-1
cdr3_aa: CASSFGQRQTRDTQYF

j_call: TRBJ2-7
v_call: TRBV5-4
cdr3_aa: CASSLSSGPSYEQYF

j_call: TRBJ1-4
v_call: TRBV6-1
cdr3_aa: CASSETFQGREKLFF

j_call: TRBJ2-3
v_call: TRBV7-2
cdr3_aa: CASSRGLGDTQYF

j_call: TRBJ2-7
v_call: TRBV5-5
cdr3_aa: CASSLRLAGASYEQYF

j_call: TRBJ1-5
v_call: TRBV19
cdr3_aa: CASKRSQANQPQHF

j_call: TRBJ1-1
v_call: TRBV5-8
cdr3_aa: CASSLILRGRKAFF

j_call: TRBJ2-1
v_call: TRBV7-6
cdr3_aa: CASSLDQGSYNEQFF

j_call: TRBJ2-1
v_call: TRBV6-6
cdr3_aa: CASSYREGTPYNEQFF

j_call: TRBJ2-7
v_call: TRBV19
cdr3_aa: CASSIGLQPGSGEQYF

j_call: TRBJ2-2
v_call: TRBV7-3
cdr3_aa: CASSLGQNTGELFF

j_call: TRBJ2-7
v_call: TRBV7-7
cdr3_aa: CASSPGTSGTYEQYF

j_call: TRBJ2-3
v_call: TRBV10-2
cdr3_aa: CASSEPTYGDTQYF

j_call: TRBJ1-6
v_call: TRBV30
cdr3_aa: CAWSVSRTTGLNSPLHF

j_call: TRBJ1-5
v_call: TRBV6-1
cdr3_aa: CATVGGSNQPQHF

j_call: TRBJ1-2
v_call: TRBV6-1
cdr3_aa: CASSEMAGSYGYTF

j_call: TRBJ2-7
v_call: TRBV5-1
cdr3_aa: CASSLSRLSYEQYF